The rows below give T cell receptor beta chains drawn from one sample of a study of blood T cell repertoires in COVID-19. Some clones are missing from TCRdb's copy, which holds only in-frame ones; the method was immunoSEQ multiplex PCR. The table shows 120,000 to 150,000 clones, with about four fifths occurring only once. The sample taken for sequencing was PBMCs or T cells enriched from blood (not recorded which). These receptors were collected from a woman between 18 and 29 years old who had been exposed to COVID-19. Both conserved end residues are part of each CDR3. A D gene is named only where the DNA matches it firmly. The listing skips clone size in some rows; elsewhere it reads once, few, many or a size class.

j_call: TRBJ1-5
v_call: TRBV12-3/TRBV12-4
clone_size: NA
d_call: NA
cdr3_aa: CASSFNSNQPQHF
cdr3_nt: TGTGCCAGCAGTTTTAATAGCAATCAGCCCCAGCATTTT

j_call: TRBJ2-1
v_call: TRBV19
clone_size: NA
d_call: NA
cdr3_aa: CASSIGLAYNEQFF
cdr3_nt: TGTGCCAGTAGTATAGGACTAGCCTACAATGAGCAGTTCTTC

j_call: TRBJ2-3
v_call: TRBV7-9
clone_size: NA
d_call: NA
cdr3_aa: CASSPLGILDTQYF
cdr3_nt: TGTGCCAGCAGCCCCCTCGGGATTTTAGATACGCAGTATTTT

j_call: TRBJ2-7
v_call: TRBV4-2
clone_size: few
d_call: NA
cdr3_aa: CASSQVAGPTYEQYF
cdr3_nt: TGTGCCAGCAGCCAAGTGGCGGGACCTACCTACGAGCAGTACTTC

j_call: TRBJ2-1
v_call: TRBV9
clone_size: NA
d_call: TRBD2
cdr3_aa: CASSDRLAGGPSSYNEQFF
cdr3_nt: TGTGCCAGCAGCGACCGACTAGCGGGAGGCCCAAGCTCCTACAATGAGCAGTTCTTC

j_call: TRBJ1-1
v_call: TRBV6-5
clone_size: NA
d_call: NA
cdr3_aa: CASQEGSNTEAFF
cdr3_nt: TGTGCCAGCCAGGAGGGATCGAACACTGAAGCTTTCTTT

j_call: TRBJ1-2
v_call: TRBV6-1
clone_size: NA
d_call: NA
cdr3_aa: CASSETAGGYGYTF
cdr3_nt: TGTGCCAGCAGTGAGACGGCGGGAGGGTATGGCTACACCTTC

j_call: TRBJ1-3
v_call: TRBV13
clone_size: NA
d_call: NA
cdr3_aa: CASRDTGMENTIYF
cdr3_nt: TGTGCCAGCAGGGATACAGGCATGGAAAACACCATATATTTT

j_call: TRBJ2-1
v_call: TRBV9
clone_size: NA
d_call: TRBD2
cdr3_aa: CASSASGSSYNEQFF
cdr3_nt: TGTGCCAGCAGCGCTAGCGGGAGTTCCTACAATGAGCAGTTCTTC

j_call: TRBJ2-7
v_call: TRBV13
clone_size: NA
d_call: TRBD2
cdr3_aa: CASRAIGTSVPGSSYEQYF
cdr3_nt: TGTGCCAGCAGGGCCATCGGGACTAGCGTTCCTGGGAGCTCCTACGAGCAGTACTTC

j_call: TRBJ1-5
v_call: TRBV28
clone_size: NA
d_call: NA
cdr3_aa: CASRRGENGQPQHF
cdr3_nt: TGTGCCAGCAGACGTGGAGAGAACGGTCAGCCCCAGCATTTT

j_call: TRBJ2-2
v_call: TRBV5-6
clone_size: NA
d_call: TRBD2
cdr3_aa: CASSLVGLEGTGELFF
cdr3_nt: TGTGCCAGCAGCTTGGTGGGACTAGAGGGGACCGGGGAGCTGTTTTTT

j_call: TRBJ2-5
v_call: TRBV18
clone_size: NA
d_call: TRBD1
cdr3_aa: CASSPQGALQETQYF
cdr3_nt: TGTGCCAGCTCACCACAGGGGGCACTCCAAGAGACCCAGTACTTC

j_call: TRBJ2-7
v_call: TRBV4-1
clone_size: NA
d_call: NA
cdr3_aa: CASSQTELYEQYF
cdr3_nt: TGCGCCAGCAGCCAAACAGAGCTCTACGAGCAGTACTTC

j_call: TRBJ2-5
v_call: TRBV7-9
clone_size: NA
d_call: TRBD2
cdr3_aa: CASSLSQREKETQYF
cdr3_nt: TGTGCCAGCAGCTTATCCCAGCGGGAGAAAGAGACCCAGTACTTC

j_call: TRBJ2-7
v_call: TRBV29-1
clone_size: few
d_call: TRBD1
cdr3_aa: CSVRTGGRYEQYF
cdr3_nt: TGCAGCGTAAGGACAGGGGGCCGGTACGAGCAGTACTTC

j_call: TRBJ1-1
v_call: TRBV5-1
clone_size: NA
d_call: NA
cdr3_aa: CASSLGSTGTEAFF
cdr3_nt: TGCGCCAGCAGCTTGGGATCGACGGGGACTGAAGCTTTCTTT

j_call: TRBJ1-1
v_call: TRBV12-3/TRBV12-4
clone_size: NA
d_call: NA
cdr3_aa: CASRDMAEAFF
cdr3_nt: TGTGCCAGCAGGGACATGGCTGAAGCTTTCTTT

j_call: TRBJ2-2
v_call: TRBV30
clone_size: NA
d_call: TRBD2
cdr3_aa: CAWDRKGLAGGTGELFF
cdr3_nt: TGTGCCTGGGACCGGAAGGGACTAGCGGGAGGAACCGGGGAGCTGTTTTTT

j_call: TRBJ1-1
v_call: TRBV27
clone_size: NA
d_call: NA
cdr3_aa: CASSFLTDTEAFF
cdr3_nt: TGTGCCAGCAGTTTTCTTACGGACACTGAAGCTTTCTTT

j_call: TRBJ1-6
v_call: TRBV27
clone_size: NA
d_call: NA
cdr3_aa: CASSPYNSPLHF
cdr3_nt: TGTGCCAGCAGCCCATATAATTCACCCCTCCACTTT

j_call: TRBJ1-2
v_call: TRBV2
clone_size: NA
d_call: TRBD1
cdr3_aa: CASRARDRGVYGYTF
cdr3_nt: TGTGCCAGCAGAGCCAGGGACAGGGGGGTCTATGGCTACACCTTC

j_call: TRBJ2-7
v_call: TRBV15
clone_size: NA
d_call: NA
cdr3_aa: CATSRDSGGYEQYF
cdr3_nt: TGTGCCACCAGCAGAGATAGTGGGGGGTACGAGCAGTACTTC

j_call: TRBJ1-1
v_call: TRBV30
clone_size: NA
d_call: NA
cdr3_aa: CAWSVGGWYDTEAFF
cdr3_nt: TGTGCCTGGAGTGTAGGGGGTTGGTATGACACTGAAGCTTTCTTT

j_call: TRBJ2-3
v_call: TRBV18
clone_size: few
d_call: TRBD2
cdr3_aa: CASSPPGLVRDTQYF
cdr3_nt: TGTGCCAGCTCACCACCGGGACTAGTAAGGGATACGCAGTATTTT

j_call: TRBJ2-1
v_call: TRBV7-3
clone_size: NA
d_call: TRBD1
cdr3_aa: CASSPRDRVGEQFF
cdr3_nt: TGTGCCAGCAGCCCGCGGGACAGGGTCGGGGAGCAGTTCTTC

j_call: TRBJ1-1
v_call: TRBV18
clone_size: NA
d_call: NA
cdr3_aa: CASSPSREKRTEAFF
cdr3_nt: TGTGCCAGCTCACCATCCCGGGAGAAGCGCACTGAAGCTTTCTTT

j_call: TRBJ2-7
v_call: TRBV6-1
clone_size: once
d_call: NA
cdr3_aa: CASSEKAGGPYEQYF
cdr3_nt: TGTGCCAGCAGTGAAAAAGCGGGCGGTCCCTACGAGCAGTACTTC

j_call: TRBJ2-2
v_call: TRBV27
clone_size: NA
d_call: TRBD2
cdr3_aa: CASSLGTSNTGELFF
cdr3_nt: TGTGCCAGCAGTTTAGGGACTAGCAACACCGGGGAGCTGTTTTTT

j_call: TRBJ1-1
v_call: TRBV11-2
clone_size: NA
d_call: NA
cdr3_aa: CASSLPGIGSIAFF
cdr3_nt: TGTGCCAGCAGCTTACCGGGGATAGGTAGTATCGCTTTCTTT

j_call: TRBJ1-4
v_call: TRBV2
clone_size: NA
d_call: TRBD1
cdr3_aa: CASSEGTGREKLFF
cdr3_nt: TGTGCCAGCAGTGAAGGGACAGGCCGGGAAAAACTGTTTTTT

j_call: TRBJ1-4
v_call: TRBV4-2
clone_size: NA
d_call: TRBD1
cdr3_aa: CASSQDRGPNEKLFF
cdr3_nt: TGTGCCAGCAGCCAAGACAGGGGGCCTAATGAAAAACTGTTTTTT

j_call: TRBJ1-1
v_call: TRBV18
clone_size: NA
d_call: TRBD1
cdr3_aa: CASSPPTGSTEAFF
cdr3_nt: TGTGCCAGCTCACCACCGACAGGGAGCACTGAAGCTTTCTTT

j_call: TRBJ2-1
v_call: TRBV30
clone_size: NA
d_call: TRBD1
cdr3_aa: CAFGTGIGNEQFF
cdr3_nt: TGTGCCTTCGGGACAGGGATAGGCAATGAGCAGTTCTTC

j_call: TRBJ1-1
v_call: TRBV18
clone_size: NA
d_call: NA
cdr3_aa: CASSSRGTEAFF
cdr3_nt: TGTGCCAGCTCATCCAGGGGCACTGAAGCTTTCTTT

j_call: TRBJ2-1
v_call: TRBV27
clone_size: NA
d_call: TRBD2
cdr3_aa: CASRQFSGRAGNEQFF
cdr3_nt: TGTGCCAGCCGGCAGTTTAGCGGGAGGGCTGGCAATGAGCAGTTCTTC

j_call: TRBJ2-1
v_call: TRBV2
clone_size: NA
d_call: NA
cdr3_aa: CASRPRDNEQFF
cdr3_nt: TGTGCCAGCAGACCTAGAGACAATGAGCAGTTCTTC

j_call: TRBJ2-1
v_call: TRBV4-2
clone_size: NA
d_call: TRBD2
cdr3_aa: CASSHIPSGRAGNEQFF
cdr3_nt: TGTGCCAGCAGCCATATCCCTAGCGGGAGGGCTGGCAATGAGCAGTTCTTC

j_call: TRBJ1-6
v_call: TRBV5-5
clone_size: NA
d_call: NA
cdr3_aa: CASSLNLHGGGRSPLHF
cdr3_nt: TGTGCCAGCAGCTTGAATTTACACGGTGGAGGGCGTTCACCCCTCCACTTT

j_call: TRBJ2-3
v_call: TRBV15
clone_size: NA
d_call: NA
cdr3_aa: CATSRVADTQYF
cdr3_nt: TGTGCCACCAGCAGAGTAGCTGATACGCAGTATTTT

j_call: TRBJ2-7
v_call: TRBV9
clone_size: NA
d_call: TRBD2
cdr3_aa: CASSVRSSGEQYF
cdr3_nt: TGTGCCAGCAGCGTAAGGTCTAGCGGAGAGCAGTACTTC

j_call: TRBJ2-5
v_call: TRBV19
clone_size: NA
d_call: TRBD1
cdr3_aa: CASSIFTGTAYQETQYF
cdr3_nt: TGTGCCAGTAGTATATTCACCGGGACAGCGTACCAAGAGACCCAGTACTTC

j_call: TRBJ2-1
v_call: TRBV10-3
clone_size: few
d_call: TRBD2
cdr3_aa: CAISEGTSGSSNEQFF
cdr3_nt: TGTGCCATCAGTGAGGGGACTAGCGGGAGCTCCAATGAGCAGTTCTTC

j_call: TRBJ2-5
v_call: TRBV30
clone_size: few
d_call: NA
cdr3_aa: CAWDRSILGETQYF
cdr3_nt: TGTGCCTGGGACAGGAGTATTCTCGGGGAGACCCAGTACTTC

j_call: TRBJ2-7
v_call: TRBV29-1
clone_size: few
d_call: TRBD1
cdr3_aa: CSVEGQSSGDYEQYF
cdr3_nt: TGCAGCGTTGAGGGACAGTCCTCCGGGGACTACGAGCAGTACTTC

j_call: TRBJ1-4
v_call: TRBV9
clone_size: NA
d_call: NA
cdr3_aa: CASSVGSRDFGEKLFF
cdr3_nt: TGTGCCAGCAGCGTAGGTTCGAGGGATTTCGGGGAAAAACTGTTTTTT

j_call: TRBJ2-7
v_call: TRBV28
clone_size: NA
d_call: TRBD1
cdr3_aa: CASSSNRGHEQYF
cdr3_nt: TGTGCCAGCAGTTCCAACAGGGGCCACGAGCAGTACTTC

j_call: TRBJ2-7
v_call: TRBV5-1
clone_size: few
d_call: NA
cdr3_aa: CASSPRGTATYEQYF
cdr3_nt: TGCGCCAGCAGCCCCCGGGGGACGGCGACCTACGAGCAGTACTTC

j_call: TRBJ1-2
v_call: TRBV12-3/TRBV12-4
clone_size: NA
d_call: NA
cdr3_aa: CATAKEAYGYTF
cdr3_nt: TGTGCCACCGCCAAAGAGGCCTATGGCTACACCTTC

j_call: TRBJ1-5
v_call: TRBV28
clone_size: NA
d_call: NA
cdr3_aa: CASSYSRNQPQHF
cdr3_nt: TGTGCCAGCAGTTACAGTCGCAATCAGCCCCAGCATTTT

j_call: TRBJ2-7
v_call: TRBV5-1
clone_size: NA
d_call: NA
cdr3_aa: CASSLQGGKDEQYF
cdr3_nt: TGCGCCAGCAGCTTACAGGGGGGGAAGGACGAGCAGTACTTC

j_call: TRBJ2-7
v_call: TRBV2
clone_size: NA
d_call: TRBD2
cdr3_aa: CASSQATSSEQYF
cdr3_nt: TGTGCCAGCAGTCAGGCGACTAGCTCCGAGCAGTACTTC

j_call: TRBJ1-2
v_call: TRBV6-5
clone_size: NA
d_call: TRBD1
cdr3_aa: CASRPGQSPSRYTF
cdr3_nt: TGTGCCAGCAGACCGGGACAGTCCCCGTCGCGCTACACCTTC

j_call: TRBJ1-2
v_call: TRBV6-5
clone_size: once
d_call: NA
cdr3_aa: CASSYQVQGSYGYTF
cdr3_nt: TGTGCCAGCAGTTACCAGGTACAGGGAAGCTATGGCTACACCTTC

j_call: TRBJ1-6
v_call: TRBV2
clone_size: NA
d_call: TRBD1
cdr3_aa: CASSDSQGDYNSPLHF
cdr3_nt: TGTGCCAGCAGTGATTCCCAGGGGGACTATAATTCACCCCTCCACTTT